The source of this T cell receptor (beta chain) is a study of blood T cell repertoires in COVID-19 (dated by TCRdb to 2019 to 2021). Study-level background: Collaborator samples came from the United States, Italy and Spain and covered acute and convalescent phases of COVID-19. The material from the prospective study consisted of cDNA or gDNA derived from T cells, B-cell-depleted T cells, or PBMCs. Subjects who had been exposed to COVID-19, were actively infected with it, or had recovered from it provided the deeply sampled blood TCRbeta repertoires that made up the dataset. A freely available public database, intended as a resource for researchers studying the immune response to SARS-CoV-2, is where the repertoires were released. The samples were drawn from the first 160 participants of the ongoing ImmuneRACE study and from 950 to 1,500 subjects provided by 6 global collaborators. The sample metadata nearly always contained a de-identified subject ID, COVID-19 status, age in years and sex. Where available, HLA class I and class II types were taken from metadata supplied by the sample provider and were not determined by assay-based typing.

Relative to germline, V is missing 2 bases and J is missing 4 bases, with 2 bases of the junction outside any gene match. CDR1 and CDR2 were assigned from the germline V gene as SGHTS and YDEGEE. From its cysteine to its phenylalanine, the CDR3 spans 14 amino acids. Of all the DNA, just the CDR3 is kept, 42 bases in frame from base 1. In the case of this clone: Its antigen is currently not known. Base qualities are missing; no much larger clone stands one base away.

Beyond this particular receptor, the publication reports: Clinical and demographic metadata were provided uncurated, with the amount varying by source and participant.

In the prospective study, participants were about 18 to 100 years old, resided in approximately 25 geographic areas of the United States, and were enrolled through a virtual design. Cohort assignment in the prospective study relied on participant-reported clinical history from a screening survey and a study questionnaire. Recovered participants in ImmuneRACE Cohort 3 were defined by two consecutive negative NP/OP PCR tests, clearance by a healthcare professional, or resolution of symptoms. In the prospective study, whole blood, serum and a nasopharyngeal or oropharyngeal swab were collected from each participant by mobile phlebotomists. Prospective study participants could optionally give additional blood draws and questionnaires over a roughly two-month period. Before DNA extraction, blood samples from the prospective study were shipped at room temperature or frozen. TCRbeta CDR3 regions were amplified from genomic DNA by means of the immunoSEQ Assay, a bias-controlled multiplex PCR. As for the original processing: Within the assay, amplification of reference gene primers was used to estimate how many nucleated cells each sample contained. To quantify the absolute abundance of each unique TCRbeta CDR3 rearrangement, sequence reads were collapsed and filtered. For each sample, productive Simpson clonality was calculated by taking the square root of Simpson's diversity index across productive rearrangements. As stored in TCRdb, this immuneACCESS dataset retains in-frame rearrangements with V and J assigned. A fraction of the clones does not appear; measured against another copy, unresolved V genes explain less than half of the discrepancy, and the remainder lacks a known reason. For V, J and clone size, that table is used; D and trimming come from the DNA. The sample profile shows a few hundred thousand clones; roughly 88% of them were found once. Jointly, the top ten make up 1.5% to 2% of the sample.

The V and J genes are TRBV5-8 and TRBJ1-5, with 8 bases aligning to TRBD1. Material for sequencing was PBMCs or T cells enriched from blood (not recorded which). The sequence came from a woman in her forties or fifties who had recovered from COVID-19. The DNA reads TGTGCCAGCAGCTTCGGACAGGGAAATCAGCCCCAGCATTTT. Translation gives CASSFGQGNQPQHF.